This T cell receptor (beta chain) is from a study of T cells after yellow fever vaccination. Findings and limits, study-wide: Re-detected after boosting: most primary clones, 96% of CD4 and roughly 88% of CD8.

TCRdb analysed the 5' RACE reads with MiXCR anew, one entry per CDR3 protein. The sample yields about 240,000 distinct CDR3 sequences, around 7% seen once. This clonotype was seen a handful of times. Its antigen is still unknown. Germline V gives CDR1 DFQATT, CDR2 SNEGSKA (reference sequence). This CDR3 contains 14 residues. With 1 base clipped from V and 12 bases from J, the junction kept 14 bases outside the gene matches. The receptor was derived from a man aged 25 to 40 who received the YFV17D yellow fever vaccine. The starting material was CD4+ T cells sorted from PBMCs, obtained 15 days after the yellow fever booster vaccination. The V and J genes are TRBV20-1 and TRBJ1-1, with 7 nucleotides matching TRBD1. CDR3 coding DNA: TGCAGTGCTAGAGTCCAAGGGGGCGCGAGAAGGTCTTTCTTT. Translating it yields CSARVQGGARRSFF.